This TCR beta chain was recorded in a study of cytomegalovirus exposure and HLA in healthy donors. Study-wide context: T cells numbering around 190 million yielded some 100 million unique TCR beta sequences in an earlier analysis. Study conclusions and caveats: Investigators reported approximately 170 TCR beta chains as tied to cytomegalovirus. Presence/absence analyses supposed approximately even sequencing depth among donors. Among donors in an Asian-associated ancestry cluster, a later analysis reportedly found fewer N-insertions than the approximately 700-donor mean.

The CDR3 totals 14 residues. V was pared by 2 bases and J by 3 bases, with 7 bases between. CDR1 is WSHSY, CDR2 SAAADI, per germline. Use of 60 Vbeta and 13 Jbeta primers characterized the PCR. The table came from immunoSEQ multiplex PCR; TCRdb's copy has only in-frame clones and leaves some out. The sample lists roughly 150,000 clones, roughly 80% occurring once. As to this clone: Its antigen is unknown.

Source material: PBMCs. V gene TRBV10-2 combines with J gene TRBJ2-2; D perhaps matches TRBD2 (6 bases). This clonotype was sampled from a young man in good health and CMV-seropositive. The CDR3 protein is CASSEPGDTGELFF. CDR3 coding DNA: TGCGCCAGCAGTGAGCCGGGGGACACCGGGGAGCTGTTTTTT.